The T cell receptor beta chain described here comes from a study of CD8 T cells in Susac syndrome. Across the study: There were over 5 sequenced Susac syndrome patients with active disease and under 10 in remission. When their blood was taken, the Susac syndrome patients had either not yet had any therapy, were taking corticosteroids, or were taking intravenous immunoglobulin alone.

Trimming took off 2 bases at V and 4 bases at J, with 20 bases between the two ends. The CDR3 totals 17 residues. Per germline, CDR1 PRHDT and CDR2 FYEKMQ (reference sequence). Reverse transcription of roughly 0.5 to 1 ug RNA was performed with random hexamers. MiXCR, run by TCRdb on the immunoSEQ multiplex PCR reads, gives a single entry per CDR3 protein. Seen here are approximately 120,000 distinct CDR3 sequences, 90% to 95% observed once, and the top ten hold approximately 0.2%. Sequenced sample: CD8+ T cells from PBMCs. This chain connects TRBV13 to TRBJ1-1, with D maybe TRBD1 (6 bases). This receptor was taken from a human donor with Susac syndrome. The CDR3 protein is CASSLWTPAGVGTEAFF. CDR3 nucleotide sequence: TGTGCCAGCAGCTTATGGACTCCGGCAGGGGTTGGCACTGAAGCTTTCTTT. Supplemented by reference TRBV13 and TRBJ1-1, the full variable domain reads AAGVIQSPRHLIKEKRETATLKCYPIPRHDTVYWYQQGPGQDPQFLISFYEKMQSDKGSIPDRFSAQQFSDYHSELNMSSLELGDSALYFCASSLWTPAGVGTEAFFGQGTRLTVV.